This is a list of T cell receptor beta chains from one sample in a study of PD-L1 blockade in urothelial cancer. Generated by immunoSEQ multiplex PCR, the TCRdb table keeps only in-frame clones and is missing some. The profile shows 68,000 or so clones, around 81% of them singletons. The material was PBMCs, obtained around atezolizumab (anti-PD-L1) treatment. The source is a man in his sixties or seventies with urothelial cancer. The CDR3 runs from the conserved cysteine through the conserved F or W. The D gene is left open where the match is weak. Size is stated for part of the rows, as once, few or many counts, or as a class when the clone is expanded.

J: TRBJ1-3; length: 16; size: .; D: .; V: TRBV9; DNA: TGTGCCAGCAGCGTAGGTCCCCTCTCCTCTGGAAACACCATATATTTT; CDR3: CASSVGPLSSGNTIYF
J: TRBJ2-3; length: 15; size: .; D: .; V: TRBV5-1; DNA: TGCGCCAGCAGCTCCGGACTAACGAGCACAGATACGCAGTATTTT; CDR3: CASSSGLTSTDTQYF
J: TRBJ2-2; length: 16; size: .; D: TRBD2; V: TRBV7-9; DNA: TGTGCCAGCAGCCTTTTTCTAGCGGGGAACACCGGGGAGCTGTTTTTT; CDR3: CASSLFLAGNTGELFF
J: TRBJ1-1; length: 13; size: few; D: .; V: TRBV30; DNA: TGTGCCTCATCTCAGGACAGGAACACTGAAGCTTTCTTT; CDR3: CASSQDRNTEAFF
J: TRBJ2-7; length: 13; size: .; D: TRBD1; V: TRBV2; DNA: TGTGCCAGTCATACCGACAGGGACCACGAGCAGTACTTC; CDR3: CASHTDRDHEQYF
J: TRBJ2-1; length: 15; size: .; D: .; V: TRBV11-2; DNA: TGTGCCAGCAGCCCGGGGGTGGGGCCAAGGAATGAGCAGTTCTTC; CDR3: CASSPGVGPRNEQFF
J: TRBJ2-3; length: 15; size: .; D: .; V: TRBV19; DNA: TGTGCCAGTAGTATATCGGCAGGAGGAACAGATACGCAGTATTTT; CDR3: CASSISAGGTDTQYF
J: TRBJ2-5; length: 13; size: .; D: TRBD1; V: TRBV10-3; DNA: TGTGCCATCAGTGAGACAGGGGATGAGACCCAGTACTTC; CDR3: CAISETGDETQYF
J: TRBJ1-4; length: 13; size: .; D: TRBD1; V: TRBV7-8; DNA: TGTGCCACCAACAGGGGCTTGAATGAAAAACTGTTTTTT; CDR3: CATNRGLNEKLFF
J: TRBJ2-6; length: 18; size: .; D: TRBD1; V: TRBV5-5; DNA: TGTGCCAGCAGCCCCTCCGGGACAGGGGCGCCCGGGGCCAACGTCCTGACTTTC; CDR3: CASSPSGTGAPGANVLTF
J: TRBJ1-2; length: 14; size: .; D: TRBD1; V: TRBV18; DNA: TGTGCCAGCTCTCCGACAGGGGGCGGCTATGGCTACACCTTC; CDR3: CASSPTGGGYGYTF
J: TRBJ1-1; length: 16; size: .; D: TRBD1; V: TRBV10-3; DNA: TGTGCCATCAGAAATCGGGACAGCACGATGAACACTGAAGCTTTCTTT; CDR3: CAIRNRDSTMNTEAFF
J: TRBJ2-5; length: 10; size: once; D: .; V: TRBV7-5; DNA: TGTGCCAGAAGCTTTAAGACCCAGTACTTC; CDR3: CARSFKTQYF
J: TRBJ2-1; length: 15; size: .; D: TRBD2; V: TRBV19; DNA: TGTGCCAGTAGTATGTCCGGACTAGCAGGGAATGAGCAGTTCTTC; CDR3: CASSMSGLAGNEQFF
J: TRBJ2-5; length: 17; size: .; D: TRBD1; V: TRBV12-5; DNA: TGTGCTAGTGGTTTGTCCACCGGGACAGGGTTCCAAGAGACCCAGTACTTC; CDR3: CASGLSTGTGFQETQYF
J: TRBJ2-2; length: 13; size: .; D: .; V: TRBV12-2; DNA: TGTGCAGAGAATACCACCGACACCGGGGAGCTGTTTTTT; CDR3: CAENTTDTGELFF
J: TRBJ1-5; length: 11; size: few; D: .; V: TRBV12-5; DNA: TGTGCTAGTGGCCCGTATCAGCCCCAGCATTTT; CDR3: CASGPYQPQHF
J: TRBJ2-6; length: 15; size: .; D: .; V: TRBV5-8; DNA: TGTGCCAGCAGCTTGTACATGTCTGGGGCCAACGTCCTGACTTTC; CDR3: CASSLYMSGANVLTF
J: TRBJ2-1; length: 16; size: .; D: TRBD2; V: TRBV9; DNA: TGTGCCAGCAGCGCCCCTGGGGCTAGCGGCTACAATGAGCAGTTCTTC; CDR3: CASSAPGASGYNEQFF
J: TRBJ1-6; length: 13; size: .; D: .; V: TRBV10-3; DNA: TGTGCCATCAGTGAGTCGGAGAGTTCACCCCTCCACTTT; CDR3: CAISESESSPLHF
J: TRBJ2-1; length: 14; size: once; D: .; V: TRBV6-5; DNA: TGTGCCAGCAGTTTAGGAGGGGACTACAATGAGCAGTTCTTC; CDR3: CASSLGGDYNEQFF
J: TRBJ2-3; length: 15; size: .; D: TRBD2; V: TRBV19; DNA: TGTGCCAGTCAATCGGGAGGGGCGCATCCAGATACGCAGTATTTT; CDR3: CASQSGGAHPDTQYF
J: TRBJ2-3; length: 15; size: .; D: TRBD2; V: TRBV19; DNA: TGTGCCAGTAAAGGGATGGCGGGGGGCACAGATACGCAGTATTTT; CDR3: CASKGMAGGTDTQYF
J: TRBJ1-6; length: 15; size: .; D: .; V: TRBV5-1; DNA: TGCGCCAGCAGCTTGGAATGGGGGGGCAATTCACCCCTCCACTTT; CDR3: CASSLEWGGNSPLHF
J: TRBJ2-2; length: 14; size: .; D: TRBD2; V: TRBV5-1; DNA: TGCGCCAGCACCAGTCTAGCGGGCACCGGGGAGCTGTTTTTT; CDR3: CASTSLAGTGELFF
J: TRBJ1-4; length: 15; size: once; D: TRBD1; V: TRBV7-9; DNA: TGTGCCAGCAGCGCCCCGGGACAGGGGTGGGAAAAACTGTTTTTT; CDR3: CASSAPGQGWEKLFF
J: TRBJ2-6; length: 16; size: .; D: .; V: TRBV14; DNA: TGTGCCAGCAGCCTTATCCAGGGTTCTGGGGCCAACGTCCTGACTTTC; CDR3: CASSLIQGSGANVLTF
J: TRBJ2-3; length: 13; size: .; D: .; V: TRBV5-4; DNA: TGTGCCAGCAGCTTCCCAGGCACAGATACGCAGTATTTT; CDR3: CASSFPGTDTQYF
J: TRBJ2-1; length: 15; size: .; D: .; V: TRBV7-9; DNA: TGTGCCAGCAGCCTGAGCGGGCGTGCCGACAATGAGCAGTTCTTC; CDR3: CASSLSGRADNEQFF
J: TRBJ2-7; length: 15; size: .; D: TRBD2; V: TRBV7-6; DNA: TGTGCCAGCAGCTTAGCGGCGGGAGGGTACTACGAGCAGTACTTC; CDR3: CASSLAAGGYYEQYF
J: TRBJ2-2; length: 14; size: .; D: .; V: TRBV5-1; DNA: TGCGCCAGCAACCGGGAGCAGAACACCGGGGAGCTGTTTTTT; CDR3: CASNREQNTGELFF
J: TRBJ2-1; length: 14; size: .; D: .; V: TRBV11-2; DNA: TGTGCCAGCAGCGCCCCTGAGTTCATTAATGAGCAGTTCTTC; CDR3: CASSAPEFINEQFF
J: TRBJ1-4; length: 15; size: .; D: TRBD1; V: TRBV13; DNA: TGTGCCAGCAGCTTAAGTGGGACAGGGGTAGAAAAACTGTTTTTT; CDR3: CASSLSGTGVEKLFF
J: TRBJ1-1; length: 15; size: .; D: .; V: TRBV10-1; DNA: TGCGCCAGCAGTGAGTCTACAGGGATGAACACTGAAGCTTTCTTT; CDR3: CASSESTGMNTEAFF
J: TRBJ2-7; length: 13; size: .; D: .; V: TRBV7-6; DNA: TGTGCCAGCAGCCCAGGGGCGGGCGACGAGCAGTACTTC; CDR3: CASSPGAGDEQYF
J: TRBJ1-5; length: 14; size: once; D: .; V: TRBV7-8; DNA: TGTGCCAGCAGCCCCATGGGGCCGGATCAGCCCCAGCATTTT; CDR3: CASSPMGPDQPQHF
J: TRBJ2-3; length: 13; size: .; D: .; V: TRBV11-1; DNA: TGTGCCAGCAGCCCTCGATCGCGGGATACGCAGTATTTT; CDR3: CASSPRSRDTQYF
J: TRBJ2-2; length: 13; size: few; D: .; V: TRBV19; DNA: TGTGCCAGTACCAGGGAGGAAACCGGGGAGCTGTTTTTT; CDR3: CASTREETGELFF
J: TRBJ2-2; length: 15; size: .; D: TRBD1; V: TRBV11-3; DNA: TGTGCCAGCAGCGGACAGGGCCGGAACACCGGGGAGCTGTTTTTT; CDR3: CASSGQGRNTGELFF
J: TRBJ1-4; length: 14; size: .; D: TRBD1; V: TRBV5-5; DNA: TGTGCCAGCAGCTTGGACAGGGGTGATGAAAAACTGTTTTTT; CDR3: CASSLDRGDEKLFF
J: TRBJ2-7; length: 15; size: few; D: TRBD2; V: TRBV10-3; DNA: TGTGCCATCAGTGACGGACTAGCGGGGGGGTACGAGCAGTACTTC; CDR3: CAISDGLAGGYEQYF
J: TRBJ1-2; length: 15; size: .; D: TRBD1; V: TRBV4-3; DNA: TGCGCCAGCAGGTTAACGGACAGGGGCGACTATGGCTACACCTTC; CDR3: CASRLTDRGDYGYTF
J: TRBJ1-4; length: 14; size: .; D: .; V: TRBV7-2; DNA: TGTGCCAGCAGCTTCTACTCAACTAATGAAAAACTGTTTTTT; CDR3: CASSFYSTNEKLFF
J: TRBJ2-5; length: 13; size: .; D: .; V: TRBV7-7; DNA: TGTGCTAGCAGCTCTGGAGGGAAAGAGACCCAGTACTTC; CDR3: CASSSGGKETQYF